What follows are 31 T cell receptor beta chains derived from one specimen sequenced in a study of blood T cells in healthy people across ages. The authors ran a second PCR of about 7 to 12 cycles using a sample-barcoded 5' primer and a J-beta primer mix. TCRdb re-analysed the 5' RACE reads in MiXCR, keeping a single row per CDR3 protein. The sample lists about 670,000 distinct CDR3 sequences, around 43% occurring once. The sequenced material came from blood. The receptors shown here come from a man at least 80 years old in good health.

In its sample, this clonotype was seen a few times. The chain employs TRBV29-1 and TRBJ2-7, with 7 bases matching TRBD2. The junction had 18 bases not matched to a gene; V was cut back by 6 bases and J by 7 bases. Germline assignment: CDR1 SQVTM and CDR2 ANQGSEA. This CDR3 has 15 residues. The CDR3 loop reads CSVESSGKTYNEQYF. The CDR3 DNA reads as TGCAGCGTCGAATCTAGCGGAAAAACCTACAATGAGCAGTACTTC.

The sample holds a few counts of this clonotype. The chain has TRBV9 and TRBJ2-1; TRBD2 matches 9 bases. V shed 0 bases, J shed 0 bases, and the junction held 7 bases outside the gene matches. This CDR3 contains 18 residues. CDR1 and CDR2 from the germline V gene are SGDLS and YYNGEE. The CDR3 sequence: CASSVGLAGGPSYNEQFF. The CDR3 region has the DNA TGTGCCAGCAGCGTAGGGTTGGCGGGAGGGCCCTCCTACAATGAGCAGTTCTTC.

Here the CDR3 DNA reads TGTGCCATCAGTGACGAGACGGCAGGGTACGAGCAGTACTTC. It yields the protein CAISDETAGYEQYF. The V call is TRBV10-3, the J call TRBJ2-7, with D perhaps TRBD1 (5 bases). The ends were cut back, 3 bases at V and 4 bases at J, with 13 bases in the middle. Looked up from germline, CDR1 is ENHRY and CDR2 is SYGVKD. The CDR3 consists of 14 residues.

Details on this clonotype: Being one base from a much bigger clone, this may be a read error. The chain links TRBV10-3 to TRBJ2-3, with D unclear. The J call could be wrong; TRBJ1-5 is a better fit for the DNA end. This CDR3 contains 13 residues. CDR1 and CDR2 (germline): ENHRY, SYGVKD. DNA of the CDR3: TGTGCCATCAGTGCTCCGAGAACAGATACGCAGCATTTT. Translated: CAISAPRTDTQHF.

The chain couples TRBV20-1 to TRBJ2-3, with 9 bases aligning to TRBD2. The CDR3 spans 15 residues. V trimming: 4 bases; J trimming: 6 bases; junction bases outside the gene matches: 11. Germline V CDR1 and CDR2: DFQATT, SNEGSKA (reference sequence). CDR3 nucleotide sequence: TGCAGTGCTACCTTTGTAGCGGGAGATGGGGATACGCAGTATTTT. This gives the protein CSATFVAGDGDTQYF.

The sample holds many counts of this clonotype. The chain is built from TRBV28 and TRBJ1-1, with a weak D call TRBD1 (6 bases). Germline CDR1 and CDR2: MDHEN and SYDVKM. The CDR3 extends over 14 amino acids. V was cut by 6 bases and J by 10 bases, with 21 bases left in between. CDR3 residues: CASSTGLTKGGAFF. The CDR3 bases are TGTGCCAGCAGCACAGGGTTGACTAAAGGGGGAGCTTTCTTT.

The V gene is TRBV6-1, the J gene TRBJ2-1, with TRBD1 matching over 9 bases. The germline V gene encodes CDR1 MNHNS and CDR2 SASEGT. The CDR3 contains 18 residues. V was pared by 3 bases and J by 0 bases, with 9 bases of the junction left unmatched. The chain's CDR3 is CASSEDRGRLSSYNEQFF. The CDR3 DNA reads as TGTGCCAGCAGTGAGGACAGGGGTCGTCTGAGCTCCTACAATGAGCAGTTCTTC.

Remarks on this clonotype: A junction end diverges from the germline sequence, so it may reflect a read error. V usage is TRBV20-1 and J usage is TRBJ2-4; D perhaps matches TRBD2 (5 bases). The CDR3 has 12 residues. CDR1 and CDR2 (germline): DFQATT, SNEGSKA (reference sequence). Written as DNA, the CDR3 is TGCAGTACTAGTACGGATAAAACCATTCAGTACTTC. This translates into CSTSTDKTIQYF.

The rearrangement links TRBV4-3 to TRBJ1-3; perhaps TRBD1 as D (6 bases). The CDR3 covers 16 residues. V dropped 0 bases and J dropped 1 base, with 10 bases sitting between them. Germline CDR1 is LGHNA and CDR2 is YSLEER. The CDR3 protein is CASSQDTGLSGNTIYF. The CDR3 coding sequence is TGCGCCAGCAGCCAAGATACAGGGTTGTCTGGAAACACCATATATTTT.

The rearrangement links TRBV20-1 to TRBJ2-2, with D possibly being TRBD2 (6 bases). Germline values: CDR1 DFQATT, CDR2 SNEGSKA (reference sequence). This CDR3 has 16 amino acids. V lost 1 base, J lost 2 bases, and 14 bases lay in between. CDR3 nucleotide sequence: TGCAGTGCTAGAGTGGGGCGGAGGGATAACACCGGGGAGCTGTTTTTT. This gives the protein CSARVGRRDNTGELFF.

This clonotype appeared a few times. This chain's CDR3 is CSVWTGQETQYF. The CDR3 DNA reads TGCAGCGTATGGACAGGCCAAGAGACCCAGTACTTC. The V and J genes are TRBV29-1 and TRBJ2-5; TRBD1 matches at 7 bases. The junction had 2 bases not matched to a gene; V was cut back by 6 bases and J by 1 base. Germline V gene lookup returns CDR1 SQVTM and CDR2 ANQGSEA. The CDR3 extends over 12 amino acids.

This chain joins TRBV6-2 or TRBV6-3 and TRBJ2-5; D is undetermined. The CDR3 extends over 15 amino acids. Trimming removed 2 bases from V and 2 bases from J, with 12 bases in between. Germline CDR1 is MNHEY and CDR2 is SVGEGT. CDR3 coding DNA: TGTGCCAGCAGTTACGCCTCTAGGGCACAAGAGACCCAGTACTTC. Its translation: CASSYASRAQETQYF.

This clonotype was seen more than once but under ten times. The chain has TRBV5-6 and TRBJ2-5, with D maybe TRBD2 (5 bases). Germline V gene lookup returns CDR1 SGHDT and CDR2 YYEEEE. Trimming left V 3 bases short and J 3 bases short, with 6 bases between. This CDR3 comprises 12 residues. The CDR3 sequence is CASSWGEETQYF. The CDR3, as DNA: TGTGCCAGCAGCTGGGGAGAAGAGACCCAGTACTTC.

The chain has TRBV6-6 and TRBJ2-7; 9 bases align to TRBD2. Germline V gene data show CDR1 as MNHNY and CDR2 as SVGAGI (reference sequence). The trim removed 6 bases at V and 7 bases at J, leaving 19 bases unmatched. This CDR3 spans 17 amino acids. CDR3 loop: CASSLPHLSGRGYEQYF. CDR3 nucleotides: TGTGCCAGCAGCTTACCACACCTTAGCGGGAGAGGATATGAGCAGTACTTC.

The rearrangement uses TRBV5-1 and TRBJ2-3, with 8 nucleotides matching TRBD2. The CDR3 sequence is 16 residues long. With 2 bases clipped from V and 0 bases from J, the junction kept 5 bases outside the gene matches. Germline V gene sequence: CDR1 SGHRS, CDR2 YFSETQ. CDR3 in amino acids: CASSLVAGRSTDTQYF. The CDR3, as DNA: TGCGCCAGCAGCTTAGTAGCGGGACGAAGCACAGATACGCAGTATTTT.

Many counts were recorded for this clonotype. The rearrangement joins TRBV7-2 to TRBJ2-3; 15 positions match TRBD2. The CDR3 is made up of 21 amino acids. Germline values: CDR1 SGHTA, CDR2 FQGNSA. V was clipped by 0 bases and J by 6 bases; unmatched bases: 16. In nucleotides, the CDR3 is TGTGCCAGCAGCTTAGCCAGGGCCGGACTAGCGGGAGGGCCAGTGTGGGATACGCAGTATTTT. This sequence encodes CASSLARAGLAGGPVWDTQYF.

The chain has TRBV11-2 and TRBJ2-1, with TRBD2 matching 10 bases. There are 14 residues in the CDR3. The germline gives CDR1 SGHAT, CDR2 FQNNGV. With V trimmed by 3 bases and J by 12 bases, 8 bases remained unmatched. CDR3 protein: CASSFRTSGGVQFF. The CDR3 bases are TGTGCCAGCAGCTTCCGGACTAGCGGCGGAGTGCAGTTCTTC.

The rearrangement uses TRBV18 and TRBJ1-4; D gene ambiguous. The V end was cut by 10 bases, the J end by 0 bases, with 9 bases between. Germline lookup yields CDR1 KGHSH and CDR2 LQKENI. The CDR3 contains 13 residues. CDR3 sequence: CATAGATNEKLFF. CDR3 DNA sequence: TGTGCCACCGCGGGAGCAACTAATGAAAAACTGTTTTTT.

The sample holds one count of this clonotype. The chain employs TRBV7-3 and TRBJ2-3; 12 bases agree with TRBD2. The CDR3 loop spans 17 amino acids. V was pared by 3 bases and J by 5 bases, with 9 bases of the junction left unmatched. From germline, CDR1 is SGHTA and CDR2 FQGTGA. DNA of the CDR3: TGTGCCAGCAGCTTGGACCCGGGACTAGCGGGCATAGATACGCAGTATTTT. This encodes CASSLDPGLAGIDTQYF.

This rearrangement joins TRBV5-5 to TRBJ1-2, with no clear D. The CDR3 loop spans 12 amino acids. Germline V gene sequence: CDR1 SGHKS, CDR2 YYEKEE (reference sequence). The V end was cut by 1 base, the J end by 8 bases, with 9 bases between. The CDR3 spells CASSLWAGGYTF. Written as DNA, the CDR3 is TGTGCCAGCAGCTTGTGGGCGGGGGGCTACACCTTC.

Remarks on this clonotype: A read error may produce the germline difference seen at one junction end. The chain is built from TRBV28 and TRBJ2-7; D ambiguous. The CDR3 is made up of 13 amino acids. The germline V gene encodes CDR1 MDHEN and CDR2 SYDVKM. The CDR3 region is CTSSFQGSYEQYF. CDR3 DNA: TGTACCAGCAGTTTCCAAGGCTCCTACGAGCAGTACTTC.

This clonotype has a count of ten or more. The chain uses TRBV12-3 or TRBV12-4 and TRBJ2-5, with D possibly called TRBD1 or TRBD2 (6 bases each). The CDR3 has 14 amino acids. Trimming shortened V by 6 bases and J by 4 bases, and 15 bases separated the two germline ends. CDR3 coding DNA: TGTGCCAGCAGATCCCGGGGGCTGGGAGAGACCCAGTACTTC. As protein: CASRSRGLGETQYF.

This chain uses TRBV6-2 or TRBV6-3 with TRBJ2-1; D is unclear. Germline loops: CDR1 MNHEY, CDR2 SVGEGT. Trimming removed 2 bases at V and 3 bases at J, with 11 bases between. The CDR3 has 15 residues. The CDR3 reads CASSYNPEHYNEQFF. In DNA form, the CDR3 reads TGTGCCAGCAGTTACAACCCAGAGCACTACAATGAGCAGTTCTTC.

The V and J genes are TRBV5-1 and TRBJ2-1; D gene ambiguous. This CDR3 is 15 amino acids long. V lost 0 bases, J lost 2 bases, and 9 bases lay in between. Germline V lookup: CDR1 SGHRS, CDR2 YFSETQ. CDR3 in amino acids: CASSLAGEAYNEQFF. The CDR3 bases are TGCGCCAGCAGCTTGGCCGGAGAGGCCTACAATGAGCAGTTCTTC. The full variable domain, in which reference TRBV5-1 and TRBJ2-1 provide the parts outside the CDR3, is KAGVTQTPRYLIKTRGQQVTLSCSPISGHRSVSWYQQTPGQGLQFLFEYFSETQRNKGNFPGRFSGRQFSNSRSEMNVSTLELGDSALYLCASSLAGEAYNEQFFGPGTRLTVL.

The genes are TRBV20-1 and TRBJ2-1; D uncertain. V was shortened by 3 bases and J by 8 bases, with 14 bases between the two germline ends. This CDR3 contains 13 residues. CDR1 and CDR2 (germline): DFQATT, SNEGSKA (reference sequence). This CDR3 is CSASIPSLDEQFF. The CDR3 DNA follows: TGCAGTGCTAGCATCCCTAGTCTGGATGAGCAGTTCTTC.

Here the CDR3 reads CASSLPSSSYEQYF. The DNA of the CDR3 is TGTGCCAGCAGCCTCCCAAGCAGCTCCTACGAGCAGTACTTC. V is TRBV6-2 or TRBV6-3 and J is TRBJ2-7, with D uncertain. The CDR3 sequence is 14 residues long. The germline V gene has CDR1 MNHEY and CDR2 SVGEGT. Trimming removed 6 bases from V and 0 bases from J, with 12 bases in between.

Concerning this clonotype: The junction departs from germline at one end; a sequencing error may be responsible. V and J are TRBV2 and TRBJ2-5, with D unclear. Germline V lookup: CDR1 SNHLY, CDR2 FYNNEI. The CDR3 consists of 13 residues. CDR3 protein: CVSSGRNVGAQYF. DNA of the CDR3: TGTGTCAGCAGTGGTCGGAACGTTGGAGCCCAGTACTTC.

There are many counts of this clonotype. The CDR3 sequence: CASSEGMRDQETQYF. CDR3 DNA sequence: TGTGCCAGCAGTGAGGGTATGAGGGACCAAGAGACCCAGTACTTC. The V call is TRBV2, the J call TRBJ2-5; maybe TRBD2 (5 bases). The CDR3 spans 15 residues. Germline V lookup: CDR1 SNHLY, CDR2 FYNNEI. Trimming left V 3 bases short and J 0 bases short, with 11 bases between.

This CDR3 is CASSPLAGTLIVANEQYF. DNA of the CDR3: TGTGCCAGTAGTCCTCTAGCGGGAACACTAATCGTTGCCAATGAGCAGTACTTC. This chain connects TRBV19 to TRBJ2-5, with TRBD2 matching 9 bases. The CDR3 runs to 18 residues. The ends lost 5 bases at V and 11 bases at J; junction bases unmatched: 24. Per germline, CDR1 LNHDA and CDR2 SQIVND (reference sequence).

The chain links TRBV7-9 to TRBJ2-7; possibly TRBD1 or TRBD2 for D (6 bases each). Germline CDR1 is SEHNR and CDR2 is FQNEAQ (reference sequence). This CDR3 comprises 16 residues. V dropped 5 bases and J dropped 2 bases, with 19 bases sitting between them. The CDR3 DNA follows: TGTGCCAGCAGCCCTAGCGTACAGGGCAGAACCTACGAGCAGTACTTC. As protein: CASSPSVQGRTYEQYF.

This clonotype was recorded many times. The genes are TRBV7-3 and TRBJ1-6, with a possible D match to TRBD1 (6 bases). Germline V gene sequence: CDR1 SGHTA, CDR2 FQGTGA. Trimming removed 5 bases from V and 5 bases from J, with 16 bases in between. The CDR3 is 16 residues long. CDR3 bases: TGTGCCAGCAGCCCAACCGGGGGCGCGGATAATTCACCCCTCCACTTT. Translated, it gives CASSPTGGADNSPLHF.